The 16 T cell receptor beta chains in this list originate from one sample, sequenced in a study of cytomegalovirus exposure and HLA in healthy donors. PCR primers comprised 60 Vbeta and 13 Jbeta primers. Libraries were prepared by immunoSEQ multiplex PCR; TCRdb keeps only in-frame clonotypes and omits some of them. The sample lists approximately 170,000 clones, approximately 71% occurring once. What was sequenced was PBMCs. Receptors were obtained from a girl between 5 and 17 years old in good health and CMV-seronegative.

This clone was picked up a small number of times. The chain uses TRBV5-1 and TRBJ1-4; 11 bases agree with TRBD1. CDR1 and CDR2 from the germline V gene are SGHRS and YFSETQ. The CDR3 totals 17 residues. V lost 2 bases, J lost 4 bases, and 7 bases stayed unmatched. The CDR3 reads CASSLVGQGAYNEKLFF. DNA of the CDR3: TGCGCCAGCAGCTTAGTTGGACAGGGGGCCTATAATGAAAAACTGTTTTTT.

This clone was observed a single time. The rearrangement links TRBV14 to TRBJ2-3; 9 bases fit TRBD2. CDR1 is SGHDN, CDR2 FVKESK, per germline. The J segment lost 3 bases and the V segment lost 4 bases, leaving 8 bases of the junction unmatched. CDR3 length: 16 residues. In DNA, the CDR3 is TGTGCCAGCAGCCCTTGGGTAGCGGGGGTAACAGATACGCAGTATTTT. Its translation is CASSPWVAGVTDTQYF.

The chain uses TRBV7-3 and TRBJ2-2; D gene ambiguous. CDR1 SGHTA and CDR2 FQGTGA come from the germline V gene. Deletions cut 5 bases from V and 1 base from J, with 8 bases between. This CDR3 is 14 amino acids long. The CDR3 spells CASSGRRNTGELFF. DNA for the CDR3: TGTGCCAGCAGCGGCCGCAGGAACACCGGGGAGCTGTTTTTT.

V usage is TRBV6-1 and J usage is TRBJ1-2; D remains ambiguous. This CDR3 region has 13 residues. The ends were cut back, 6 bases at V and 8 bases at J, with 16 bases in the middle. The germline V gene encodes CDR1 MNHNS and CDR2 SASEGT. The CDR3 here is CASRLGGDGGYTF. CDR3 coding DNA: TGTGCCAGCAGGCTCGGCGGGGATGGCGGCTACACCTTC.

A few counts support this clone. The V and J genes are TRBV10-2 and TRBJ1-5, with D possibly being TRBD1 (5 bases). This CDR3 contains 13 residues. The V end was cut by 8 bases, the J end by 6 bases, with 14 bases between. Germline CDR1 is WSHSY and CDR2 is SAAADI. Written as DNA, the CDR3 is TGCGCCAGCCGGGAGGGGATGGGTCAGCCCCAGCATTTT. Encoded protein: CASREGMGQPQHF.

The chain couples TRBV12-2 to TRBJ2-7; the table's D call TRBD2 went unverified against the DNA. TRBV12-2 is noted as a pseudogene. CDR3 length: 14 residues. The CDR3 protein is CASRLALPVWEQYF. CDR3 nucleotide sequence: TGTGCAAGTCGCTTAGCGCTTCCGGTCTGGGAGCAGTACTTC.

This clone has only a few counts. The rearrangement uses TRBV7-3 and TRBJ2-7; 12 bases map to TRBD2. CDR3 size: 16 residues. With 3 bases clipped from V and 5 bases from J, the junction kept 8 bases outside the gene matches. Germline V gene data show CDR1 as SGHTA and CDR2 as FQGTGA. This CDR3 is CASSFPPSGGENEQYF. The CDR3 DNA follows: TGTGCCAGCAGCTTCCCTCCTAGCGGGGGGGAAAACGAGCAGTACTTC.

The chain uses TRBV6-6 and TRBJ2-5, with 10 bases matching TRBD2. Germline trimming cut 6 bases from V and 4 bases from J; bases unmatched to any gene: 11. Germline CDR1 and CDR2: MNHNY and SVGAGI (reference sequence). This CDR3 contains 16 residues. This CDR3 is CASSPRISGGPETQYF. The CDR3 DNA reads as TGTGCCAGCAGCCCCCGGATTAGCGGGGGGCCAGAGACCCAGTACTTC.

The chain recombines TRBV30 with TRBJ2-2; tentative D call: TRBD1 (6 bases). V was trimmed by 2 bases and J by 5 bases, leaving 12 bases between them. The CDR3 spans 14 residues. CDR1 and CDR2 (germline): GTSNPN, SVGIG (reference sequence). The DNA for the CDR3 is TGTGCCTGGAGTCGGACAGCCCGAACCGGGGAGCTGTTTTTT. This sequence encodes CAWSRTARTGELFF.

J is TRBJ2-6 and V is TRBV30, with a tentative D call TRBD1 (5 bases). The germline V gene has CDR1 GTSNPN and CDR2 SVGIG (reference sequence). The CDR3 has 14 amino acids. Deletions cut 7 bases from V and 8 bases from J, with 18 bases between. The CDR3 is CASRSPTGSNVLTF. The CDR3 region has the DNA TGTGCCTCCCGTTCCCCAACAGGATCCAACGTCCTGACTTTC.

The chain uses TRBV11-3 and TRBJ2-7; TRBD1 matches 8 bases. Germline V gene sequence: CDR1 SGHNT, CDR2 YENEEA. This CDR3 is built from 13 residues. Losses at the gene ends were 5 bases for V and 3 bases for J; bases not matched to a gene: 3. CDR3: CASSDRGDYEQYF. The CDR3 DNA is TGTGCCAGCAGCGACAGGGGAGACTACGAGCAGTACTTC.

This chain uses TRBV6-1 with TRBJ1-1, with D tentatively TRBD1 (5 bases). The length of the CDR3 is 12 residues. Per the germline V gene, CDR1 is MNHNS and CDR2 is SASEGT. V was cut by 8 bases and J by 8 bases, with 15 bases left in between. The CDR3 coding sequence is TGTGCCAGCTCCGACCCGAACAGGGAAGCTTTCTTT. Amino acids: CASSDPNREAFF.

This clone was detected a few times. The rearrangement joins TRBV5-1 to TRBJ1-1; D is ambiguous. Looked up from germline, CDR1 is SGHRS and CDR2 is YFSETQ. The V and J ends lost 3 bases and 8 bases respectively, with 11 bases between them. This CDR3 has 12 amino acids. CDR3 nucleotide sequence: TGCGCCAGCAGCTCGTCGGACTCAGAAGCTTTCTTT. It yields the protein CASSSSDSEAFF.

CDR3 sequence: CASSQEWGGGSYEQYF. The CDR3 coding sequence is TGTGCCAGCAGCCAAGAGTGGGGCGGGGGATCCTACGAGCAGTACTTC. V is TRBV14 and J is TRBJ2-7; TRBD2 matches at 7 bases. In germline, CDR1 is SGHDN, CDR2 FVKESK. This CDR3 spans 16 amino acids. V trimming: 0 bases; J trimming: 1 base; junction bases outside the gene matches: 6.

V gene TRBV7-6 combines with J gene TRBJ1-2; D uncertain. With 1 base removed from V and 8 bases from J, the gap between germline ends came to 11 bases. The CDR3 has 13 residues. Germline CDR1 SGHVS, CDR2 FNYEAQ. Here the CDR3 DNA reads TGTGCCAGCAGCTTAGAGCCCCAGCGAGGCTACACCTTC. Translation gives CASSLEPQRGYTF.

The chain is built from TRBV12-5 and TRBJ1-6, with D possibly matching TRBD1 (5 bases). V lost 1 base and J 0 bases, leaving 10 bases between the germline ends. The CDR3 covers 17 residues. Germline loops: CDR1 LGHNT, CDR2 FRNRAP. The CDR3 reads CASGLDPGGSYNSPLHF. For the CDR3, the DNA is TGTGCTAGTGGTTTGGACCCGGGGGGCTCCTATAATTCACCCCTCCACTTT.